This T cell receptor delta chain emerged from a study of gamma-delta chains in newborns, infants, children (dated by TCRdb to between 2018 and 2020). For context, the study as a whole: According to the title of the study, polyclonal expansion of innate gammadelta T cells immediately after birth is driven by microbial exposure. How innate gammadelta T cell populations in human newborns were shaped by microbial exposure immediately after birth was investigated in the study.

Sequencing used an Illumina MiSeq. TCRdb reanalyzed the public reads with the CATT caller, and identical DNA sequences were merged afterwards. A total of about 6,900 delta-chain clones appear in this sample, under 2.5% of them only once. The top ten clones comprise about a tenth of the sample. V is cut by 4 bases and J by 0 bases, and the space between the germline ends is 17 bases. Including the terminal cysteine and phenylalanine, the CDR3 comprises 16 residues. The sequence is cut down to CDR3 DNA, 48 bases in frame from base 1. The germline V gene sets CDR1 to GEAIGNYY and CDR2 to EKD. This clone is medium-sized (0.01 to 0.1%) in its sample. What antigen it recognizes has not been identified. No quality values exist for individual bases; no much larger clone is one base distant.

Sequencing used blood. The chain is made from TRDV2 and TRDJ1; 6 matching bases give a weak D call of TRDD3. The TCR comes from a child who was a newborn, infant or young child, either healthy, febrile or measles-vaccinated (not recorded which). The nucleotide sequence reads TGTGCCTGTGAGCGGCGGGGGAGATCGTACACCGATAAACTCATCTTT. This encodes CACERRGRSYTDKLIF.